Listed below are T cell receptor beta chains from one sample, sequenced in a study of blood T cell repertoires in COVID-19. The table came from immunoSEQ multiplex PCR; TCRdb's copy has only in-frame clones and leaves some out. The sample has roughly 190,000 clones, approximately 81% seen once. The sample consisted of peripheral blood. The receptors originated from a human donor in a cohort sampled during active COVID-19. The CDR3 runs from the conserved cysteine through the conserved F or W. Each record gives: V gene, CDR3 protein.

v_call: TRBV5-4
cdr3_aa: CASSLDSTTDTQYF

v_call: TRBV7-9
cdr3_aa: CASSSGVAGWTEAFF

v_call: TRBV24-1
cdr3_aa: CATAGQGNALDTQYF

v_call: TRBV19
cdr3_aa: CASSISRTAQETQYF

v_call: TRBV5-6
cdr3_aa: CASSLFDRDYGYTF

v_call: TRBV15
cdr3_aa: CATSRRGQGAYGYTF

v_call: TRBV28
cdr3_aa: CASSFLPGQDSNQPQHF

v_call: TRBV27
cdr3_aa: CASSHPGSNQPQHF

v_call: TRBV3-1/TRBV3-2
cdr3_aa: CASSQDGKGTGELFF

v_call: TRBV18
cdr3_aa: CASSPRQGRGETQYF

v_call: TRBV19
cdr3_aa: CASSIPTGDYSNQPQHF

v_call: TRBV28
cdr3_aa: CASTTTGATDTQYF

v_call: TRBV5-1
cdr3_aa: CASSPEREGPRETQYF

v_call: TRBV7-7
cdr3_aa: CASSANLGGAQETQYF

v_call: TRBV30
cdr3_aa: CAWSRDRGHGYTF

v_call: TRBV3-1/TRBV3-2
cdr3_aa: CASSQISGDGKLFF